The 20 T cell receptor beta chains reported below all come from one sample, sequenced in a study of blood T cells in healthy people across ages. A second PCR of about 7 to 12 cycles used a sample-barcoded 5' primer and a J-beta primer mix. Via MiXCR, TCRdb re-called the 5' RACE reads, giving one row per CDR3 protein. The sample holds fewer than 800,000 distinct CDR3 sequences, about 30% seen once. What was sequenced was blood. The receptor source for this set is a woman older than 75 in good health.

V and J are TRBV6-5 and TRBJ2-7; possible D gene TRBD2, 5 bases. This CDR3 spans 14 amino acids. Trimming took off 5 bases at V and 2 bases at J, with 13 bases between the two ends. The germline V gene has CDR1 MNHEY and CDR2 SVGAGI. CDR3 DNA sequence: TGTGCCAGCAGTGCCCCCGGGAAGACCTACGAGCAGTACTTC. Translation: CASSAPGKTYEQYF.

This clonotype was detected ten times or more. V usage is TRBV7-2 and J usage is TRBJ1-1; D gene uncertain. Trimming stripped 5 bases from V and 7 bases from J, with 20 bases between. This CDR3 is 15 amino acids long. The germline V gene has CDR1 SGHTA and CDR2 FQGNSA. CDR3 in DNA: TGTGCCAGCAGCCCGAAACGACCACAGTTCAGTGAAGCTTTCTTT. This sequence encodes CASSPKRPQFSEAFF.

The rearrangement uses TRBV20-1 and TRBJ2-1; D call uncertain. The CDR3 runs to 11 residues. V lost 5 bases and J lost 4, with 6 bases in between. CDR1 and CDR2 (germline): DFQATT, SNEGSKA (reference sequence). The CDR3 region has the DNA TGCAGTGCTCGGTATTACAATGAGCAGTTCTTC. Translating gives CSARYYNEQFF.

This rearrangement joins TRBV20-1 to TRBJ2-3; D not resolved. The germline V gene has CDR1 DFQATT and CDR2 SNEGSKA (reference sequence). V was cut by 0 bases and J by 4 bases, with 11 bases left in between. The CDR3 has 14 amino acids. The CDR3 loop reads CSARDPSISDTQYF. DNA for the CDR3: TGCAGTGCTAGAGATCCCAGCATCTCAGATACGCAGTATTTT.

This clonotype showed up many times. J is TRBJ2-7 and V is TRBV6-2 or TRBV6-3, with unresolved D. Germline V CDR1 and CDR2: MNHEY, SVGEGT. The CDR3 is made up of 12 amino acids. Trimming removed 5 bases at V and 1 base at J, with 6 bases between. CDR3 bases: TGTGCCAGCAGTACGTTTTCCTACGAGCAGTACTTC. Its protein is CASSTFSYEQYF.

This clonotype came up many times. V and J are TRBV12-3 or TRBV12-4 and TRBJ1-2; no definite D call. V was shortened by 6 bases and J by 0 bases, with 8 bases between the two germline ends. The CDR3 is 13 amino acids. This chain's CDR3 is CASSPNANYGYTF. The CDR3 DNA is TGTGCCAGCAGCCCTAACGCTAACTATGGCTACACCTTC.

As regards this clonotype: Since a much larger clone is just one base distant, this may be a read error. This CDR3 is CSATTWDGNSPLHF. For the CDR3, the DNA is TGCAGTGCTACAACCTGGGACGGTAATTCACCCCTCCACTTT. The chain recombines TRBV20-1 with TRBJ1-6; tentatively, D is TRBD1 (5 bases). This CDR3 spans 14 amino acids. The germline CDR1 and CDR2 sequences are DFQATT and SNEGSKA (reference sequence). The ends were cut back, 4 bases at V and 6 bases at J, with 13 bases in the middle.

There are a few counts of this clonotype. The chain couples TRBV12-3 or TRBV12-4 to TRBJ1-1; D is ambiguous. CDR3 length equals 14 residues. The V end lost 0 bases, the J end lost 5 bases, and 10 bases lay between the germline ends. The DNA for the CDR3 is TGTGCCAGCAGTTTAGCAGGGAGTACGACTGAAGCTTTCTTT. Amino acid sequence: CASSLAGSTTEAFF.

This clonotype was seen just once. The chain is built from TRBV7-3 and TRBJ2-5, with TRBD2 as a possible D gene (7 bases). Germline V gives CDR1 SGHTA, CDR2 FQGTGA. Trimming pared 11 bases from V and 5 bases from J, leaving 24 bases between. The CDR3 totals 15 residues. The CDR3: CAGSSRGGARETQYF. In DNA form, the CDR3 reads TGTGCCGGTAGCTCCCGTGGGGGGGCGAGGGAGACCCAGTACTTC.

To note about this clonotype: A single base separates this from a much larger clone, so it may be a read error. The rearrangement links TRBV19 to TRBJ2-3, with D hard to call. The V end lost 4 bases, the J end lost 6 bases, and 8 bases lay between the germline ends. Germline V gene data show CDR1 as LNHDA and CDR2 as SQIVND (reference sequence). This CDR3 has 12 amino acids. The CDR3 nucleotides are TGTGCCAGTAGTACGGGCCGGGATACGCAGTATTTT. This sequence encodes CASSTGRDTQYF.

This clonotype was recorded many times. The chain couples TRBV5-1 to TRBJ2-4, with 9 bases that match TRBD2. From germline, CDR1 is SGHRS and CDR2 YFSETQ. This CDR3 contains 16 residues. Trimming took 4 bases from V and 3 from J; bases not matched to a gene: 8. CDR3 region: CASSVTSGGFKNIQYF. The CDR3 DNA reads TGCGCCAGCAGCGTGACAAGCGGGGGGTTCAAAAACATTCAGTACTTC.

There are a few counts of this clonotype. A much bigger clone sits one base away, suggesting this may be a read error. The chain combines TRBV6-5 with TRBJ2-7; D not certain. Trimming cost V 0 bases and J 7 bases, with 13 bases left between them. Per germline, CDR1 MNHEY and CDR2 SVGAGI. The CDR3 consists of 14 residues. CDR3 DNA: TGTGCCAGCAGTTACTCCCTCGCAGAGGTTGAGCAGTACTTC. Protein product: CASSYSLAEVEQYF.

This clonotype has a single count. The rearrangement links TRBV5-1 to TRBJ2-4; 9 nucleotides agree with TRBD1. V lost 3 bases to trimming and J lost 6 bases; unmatched junction nucleotides: 7. Germline V gene sequence: CDR1 SGHRS, CDR2 YFSETQ. This CDR3 contains 15 residues. CDR3 loop: CASSWNPGQGNIQYF. CDR3 sequence (DNA): TGCGCCAGCAGCTGGAATCCGGGACAGGGAAACATTCAGTACTTC.

In its sample, this clonotype was seen many times. J is TRBJ2-1 and V is TRBV10-3; 9 bases are shared with TRBD2. Germline CDR1 is ENHRY and CDR2 is SYGVKD. This CDR3 contains 15 residues. V dropped 6 bases and J dropped 7; count of bases not matched to a gene: 10. The CDR3 sequence: CAIRVASGDGNEQFF. The CDR3 region has the DNA TGTGCCATCAGAGTAGCTAGCGGGGATGGTAATGAGCAGTTCTTC.

This clonotype was seen a handful of times. A much bigger clone sits one base away, suggesting this may be a read error. V gene TRBV12-3 or TRBV12-4 combines with J gene TRBJ1-6; 10 bases agree with TRBD1. With V trimmed by 4 bases and J by 7 bases, 10 bases remained unmatched. This CDR3 is 17 amino acids long. The DNA for the CDR3 is TGTGCCAGCAGTTCCGGGACAGGGGCCTCTGGGAATTCACCCCTCCACTTT. Protein product: CASSSGTGASGNSPLHF.

Of note for this clonotype: Being one base from a much bigger clone, this may be a read error. Here the CDR3 reads CSTRWGVNTGELFF. The CDR3 nucleotides are TGCAGTACTAGATGGGGCGTGAACACCGGGGAGCTGTTTTTT. The V call is TRBV20-1, the J call TRBJ2-2, with D tentatively TRBD1 or TRBD2 (5 bases each). Germline lookup yields CDR1 DFQATT and CDR2 SNEGSKA (reference sequence). This CDR3 has 14 amino acids.

This clonotype was detected ten times or more. A much larger clone lies one base from this, so it may be a read error. The chain uses TRBV12-3 or TRBV12-4 and TRBJ2-5, with D perhaps matching TRBD2 (5 bases). The CDR3 contains 15 residues. The CDR3 nucleotides read TGTGCCGGCAGTTTATTACGGGGTAGTCAAGAGACCCAGTACTTC. Amino acid sequence: CAGSLLRGSQETQYF.

This clonotype has a count of ten or more. The chain combines TRBV29-1 with TRBJ1-1; 7 bases match TRBD1. The CDR3 totals 12 residues. With V trimmed by 4 bases and J by 5 bases, 4 bases remained unmatched. The germline V gene has CDR1 SQVTM and CDR2 ANQGSEA. The CDR3 DNA sequence: TGCAGCGTTGTAGGGGGCCGGACTGAAGCTTTCTTT. This encodes CSVVGGRTEAFF. The full variable domain, in which reference TRBV29-1 and TRBJ1-1 provide the parts outside the CDR3, is SAVISQKPSRDICQRGTSLTIQCQVDSQVTMMFWYRQQPGQSLTLIATANQGSEATYESGFVIDKFPISRPNLTFSTLTVSNMSPEDSSIYLCSVVGGRTEAFFGQGTRLTVV.

As concerns this clonotype: This sequence may be a read error, since a much larger clone differs from it by one base. In this CDR3 the conserved last residue, phenylalanine or tryptophan, is missing, so a read error is likely. The chain has TRBV6-5 and TRBJ2-2, with 10 nucleotides matching TRBD2. V trimming: 6 bases; J trimming: 5 bases; junction bases outside the gene matches: 6. There are 15 residues in the CDR3. CDR1 and CDR2 from the germline V gene are MNHEY and SVGAGI. CDR3 sequence reads: CASRWSGGATGELFL. CDR3 DNA: TGTGCCAGCAGATGGAGCGGGGGGGCTACCGGGGAGCTGTTTTTG.

Concerning this clonotype itself: A much larger clone lies a single base off, so this may be a read error. The chain employs TRBV6-1 and TRBJ2-1; no definite D call. V shed 1 base and J shed 13 bases, with 14 bases lying between them. Germline CDR1 is MNHNS and CDR2 is SASEGT. CDR3 length: 13 residues. CDR3 sequence (DNA): TGTGCCAGCAGTGAAGTGCCGGTTCGGACCCAGTTCTTC. Translating gives CASSEVPVRTQFF.